One and the same sample provided the 30 T cell receptor beta chains below, sequenced in a study of blood T cell repertoires in COVID-19. The data were produced by immunoSEQ multiplex PCR, yet TCRdb's version contains in-frame clones alone and is incomplete. The table records around 100,000 clones, 80% to 90% of them present only once. The sample was peripheral blood. The source of these receptors is a human donor in a cohort sampled during active COVID-19.

V gene TRBV27 combines with J gene TRBJ2-7; 10 nucleotides match TRBD1. The V segment lost 6 bases and the J segment 6 bases; nucleotides outside the gene matches: 11. The CDR3 runs 15 residues. Germline loops: CDR1 MNHEY, CDR2 SMNVEV (reference sequence). The DNA for the CDR3 is TGTGCCAGCAGGGACGCCGGGACAGGGGTCAGCGAGCAGTACTTC. Translation: CASRDAGTGVSEQYF.

The genes are TRBV18 and TRBJ2-2; possibly TRBD1 for D (5 bases). The CDR3 is made up of 13 amino acids. Germline V CDR1 and CDR2: KGHSH, LQKENI. The V and J ends lost 3 bases and 5 bases respectively, with 7 bases between them. The CDR3 coding sequence is TGTGCCAGCTCACCCAAGGGGACCGGGGAGCTGTTTTTT. Amino acid sequence: CASSPKGTGELFF.

The genes are TRBV9 and TRBJ2-5, with 9 bases matching TRBD1. This CDR3 is 14 amino acids long. The V segment lost 4 bases and the J segment 5 bases; nucleotides outside the gene matches: 6. Germline V CDR1 and CDR2: SGDLS, YYNGEE. CDR3 in amino acids: CASSRTGARETQYF. CDR3 bases: TGTGCCAGCAGCCGGACAGGGGCCCGTGAGACCCAGTACTTC.

The CDR3 DNA is TGTGCCAGTAGTATTCGCGGGTCCCCTTCCTACGAGCAGTACTTC. As protein: CASSIRGSPSYEQYF. The rearrangement joins TRBV19 to TRBJ2-7, with D perhaps matching TRBD2 (5 bases). V lost 3 bases to trimming and J lost 1 base, with 13 bases between them. Germline V gene sequence: CDR1 LNHDA, CDR2 SQIVND (reference sequence). The CDR3 spans 15 residues. Filled out from reference TRBV19 and TRBJ2-7, the complete variable domain reads DGGITQSPKYLFRKEGQNVTLSCEQNLNHDAMYWYRQDPGQGLRLIYYSQIVNDFQKGDIAEGYSVSREKKESFPLTVTSAQKNPTAFYLCASSIRGSPSYEQYFGPGTRLTVT.

The rearrangement links TRBV5-1 to TRBJ1-3, with D maybe TRBD1 (5 bases). Looked up from germline, CDR1 is SGHRS and CDR2 is YFSETQ. CDR3 length equals 18 residues. Trimming cost V 5 bases and J 0 bases, with 21 bases left between them. CDR3 protein: CASSQDSYQFRSGNTIYF. CDR3 bases: TGCGCCAGCAGTCAAGACAGTTACCAATTTCGCTCTGGAAACACCATATATTTT.

The rearrangement joins TRBV10-3 to TRBJ2-7; D not certain. Germline loops: CDR1 ENHRY, CDR2 SYGVKD. Trimming took 4 bases from V and 5 from J, leaving 6 bases between them. This CDR3 spans 11 amino acids. In DNA, the CDR3 is TGTGCCATCAGTGGAGGAAACGAGCAGTACTTC. It specifies CAISGGNEQYF.

V usage is TRBV4-1 and J usage is TRBJ1-5; 7 bases agree with TRBD1. Trimming removed 3 bases from V and 9 bases from J; junction bases left unmatched: 11. Germline V lookup: CDR1 MGHRA, CDR2 YSYEKL. The CDR3 extends over 15 amino acids. For the CDR3, the DNA is TGCGCCAGCAGCCACGGACAGGCGGGGAAGGGGCCCCAGCATTTT. Translating it yields CASSHGQAGKGPQHF.

The chain is built from TRBV7-3 and TRBJ2-1; 11 positions match TRBD2. With 5 bases clipped from V and 15 bases from J, the junction kept 12 bases outside the gene matches. The CDR3 consists of 14 residues. Germline V CDR1 and CDR2: SGHTA, FQGTGA. In DNA, the CDR3 is TGTGCCAGCAGCCCAGGGACTAGCGGTACCAAGACGTTCTTC. The encoded protein is CASSPGTSGTKTFF.

This chain connects TRBV28 to TRBJ1-5, with D perhaps matching TRBD1 (5 bases). V lost 8 bases and J lost 0, with 11 bases in between. CDR1 is MDHEN and CDR2 is SYDVKM in the germline V gene. The CDR3 has 14 residues. CDR3 DNA: TGTGCCAGCCGTCGACAGAATAGCAATCAGCCCCAGCATTTT. The encoded protein is CASRRQNSNQPQHF.

The V call is TRBV27, the J call TRBJ2-3, with 8 positions matching TRBD2. This CDR3 contains 14 residues. Germline CDR1 reads MNHEY; CDR2 reads SMNVEV (reference sequence). The J segment lost 4 bases and the V segment lost 6 bases, leaving 6 bases of the junction unmatched. CDR3 protein: CASRRSGSPDTQYF. In nucleotides, the CDR3 is TGTGCCAGCAGAAGAAGCGGGAGCCCAGATACGCAGTATTTT.

This chain links TRBV9 with TRBJ2-1, with D hard to call. Trimming stripped 0 bases from V and 8 bases from J, with 15 bases between. Looked up from germline, CDR1 is SGDLS and CDR2 is YYNGEE. This CDR3 comprises 15 residues. CDR3 sequence (DNA): TGTGCCAGCAGCGTAGGTCCGCGGAGCGTCGATGAGCAGTTCTTC. This encodes CASSVGPRSVDEQFF.

The gene calls are TRBV11-3 and TRBJ2-2, with 10 bases lining up with TRBD1. The CDR3 spans 14 residues. Trimming removed 4 bases from V and 5 bases from J; junction bases left unmatched: 1. Germline V gives CDR1 SGHNT, CDR2 YENEEA. In DNA form, the CDR3 reads TGTGCCAGCAGCTGGGACAGGGGTACCGGGGAGCTGTTTTTT. Amino acids: CASSWDRGTGELFF.

This sequence joins TRBV3-1 (or the pseudogene TRBV3-2) and TRBJ1-5, with D perhaps matching TRBD1 (5 bases). CDR1 LGHDT and CDR2 YNNKEL come from the germline V gene (reference sequence). The V and J ends lost 2 bases and 3 bases respectively, with 11 bases between them. This CDR3 is built from 15 residues. CDR3 residues: CASSQNQGPNQPQHF. The DNA of the CDR3 is TGTGCCAGCAGCCAAAATCAGGGCCCCAATCAGCCCCAGCATTTT.

This sequence joins TRBV5-4 and TRBJ2-7, with 10 bases identical to TRBD1. CDR3 size: 15 residues. The trim removed 4 bases at V and 5 bases at J, leaving 9 bases unmatched. CDR1 is SGHNT and CDR2 is YYREEE in the germline V gene (reference sequence). The CDR3 sequence: CASSPAGQGIHEQYF. The CDR3 region has the DNA TGTGCCAGCAGCCCGGCGGGACAGGGGATCCACGAGCAGTACTTC.

The chain employs TRBV6-1 and TRBJ2-2, with D perhaps matching TRBD2 (6 bases). The CDR3 spans 16 residues. V lost 3 bases, J lost 4 bases, and 15 bases lay in between. Germline CDR1 MNHNS, CDR2 SASEGT. The DNA for the CDR3 is TGTGCCAGCAGTGAGGTTCGGGGGAGGTTCACCGGGGAGCTGTTTTTT. Residues: CASSEVRGRFTGELFF.

The chain has TRBV6-6 and TRBJ2-5; a weak D match, TRBD1 (6 bases). Between the trimmed V and J ends, which lost 4 bases and 3 bases, there was a span of 9 bases. The CDR3 extends over 13 amino acids. Germline CDR1 is MNHNY and CDR2 is SVGAGI (reference sequence). CDR3 in amino acids: CASSSGQKETQYF. DNA of the CDR3: TGTGCCAGCAGTTCAGGACAGAAAGAGACCCAGTACTTC.

The chain is built from TRBV7-6 and TRBJ1-4; D is unresolved. V gave up 8 bases and J gave up 4 bases, with 14 bases separating them. The CDR3 has 14 residues. CDR1 and CDR2 from the germline V gene are SGHVS and FNYEAQ. CDR3 coding DNA: TGTGCCAGCTTCGAGGGCAGACATAATGAAAAACTGTTTTTT. Amino acid sequence: CASFEGRHNEKLFF.

The table lists this clone with a count of one. The V and J genes are TRBV7-2 and TRBJ1-1; weak D call: TRBD1 (5 bases). Germline assignment: CDR1 SGHTA and CDR2 FQGNSA. The length of the CDR3 is 13 residues. Trimming removed 4 bases from V and 4 bases from J, with 10 bases in between. The CDR3 DNA sequence: TGTGCCAGCAGCTGGGGGGAGGGCACTGAAGCTTTCTTT. Translating it yields CASSWGEGTEAFF.

This rearrangement joins TRBV9 to TRBJ2-1; maybe TRBD1 (6 bases). The V end was cut by 0 bases, the J end by 5 bases, with 15 bases between. This CDR3 is built from 16 residues. Germline lookup yields CDR1 SGDLS and CDR2 YYNGEE. The CDR3 loop is CASSVGISAGDNEQFF. CDR3 nucleotides: TGTGCCAGCAGCGTAGGTATAAGCGCAGGGGACAATGAGCAGTTCTTC.

The chain joins TRBV9 to TRBJ2-7; TRBD1 agrees at 11 bases. Trimming removed 4 bases from V and 9 bases from J; junction bases left unmatched: 3. The length of the CDR3 is 12 residues. CDR1 and CDR2 from the germline V gene are SGDLS and YYNGEE. CDR3 sequence reads: CASSRTGGGQYF. CDR3 bases: TGTGCCAGCAGCCGGACAGGGGGCGGGCAGTACTTC.

The V gene is TRBV3-1 (or the pseudogene TRBV3-2), the J gene TRBJ2-2, with D tentatively TRBD2 (6 bases). The CDR3 is 14 residues long. Trimming cost V 5 bases and J 0 bases, with 7 bases left between them. CDR1 and CDR2 from the germline V gene are LGHDT and YNNKEL (reference sequence). This CDR3 reads CASSLAANTGELFF. In DNA form, the CDR3 reads TGTGCCAGCAGCTTAGCGGCGAACACCGGGGAGCTGTTTTTT.

CDR3 in amino acids: CASSQELQGAGLAGGWDTQYF. The CDR3 DNA reads as TGCGCCAGCAGCCAAGAGCTGCAGGGAGCCGGACTAGCGGGAGGGTGGGATACGCAGTATTTT. The J gene is TRBJ2-3, the V gene TRBV4-3, with 15 bases aligning to TRBD2. V shed 0 bases, J shed 6 bases, and the junction held 16 bases outside the gene matches. This CDR3 is built from 21 residues. The germline gives CDR1 LGHNA, CDR2 YSLEER.

V is TRBV7-9 and J is TRBJ1-2; D remains unclear. This CDR3 spans 11 amino acids. The V and J ends lost 8 bases and 4 bases respectively, with 8 bases between them. CDR1 and CDR2 (germline): SEHNR, FQNEAQ (reference sequence). The CDR3 sequence is CASSPVYGYTF. In DNA, the CDR3 is TGTGCCAGCTCACCGGTCTATGGCTACACCTTC.

This sequence joins TRBV5-1 and TRBJ2-1; D is unclear. The V gene's germline CDR1 is SGHRS and CDR2 YFSETQ. V was trimmed by 4 bases and J by 0 bases, leaving 14 bases between them. The CDR3 loop spans 16 amino acids. CDR3 DNA: TGCGCCAGCAGCATAGCACCAATGGGCTCCTACAATGAGCAGTTCTTC. Its translation: CASSIAPMGSYNEQFF.

The chain recombines TRBV2 with TRBJ2-2; 10 positions agree with TRBD2. CDR3 size: 13 residues. Per germline, CDR1 SNHLY and CDR2 FYNNEI. Trimming removed 10 bases from V and 7 bases from J; junction bases left unmatched: 6. This chain's CDR3 is CATSGRDGGELFF. In DNA form, the CDR3 reads TGTGCCACCAGCGGGAGGGACGGCGGGGAGCTGTTTTTT.

The rearrangement links TRBV2 to TRBJ1-3; no reliable D call. The V gene's germline CDR1 is SNHLY and CDR2 FYNNEI. This CDR3 has 14 amino acids. V was trimmed by 3 bases and J by 8 bases, leaving 14 bases between them. The CDR3 reads CASSEIGSRDTIYF. The DNA for the CDR3 is TGTGCCAGCAGTGAGATAGGGAGTAGGGACACCATATATTTT.

V gene TRBV7-2 combines with J gene TRBJ2-3, with 10 bases aligning to TRBD2. CDR3 length: 17 residues. The germline V gene encodes CDR1 SGHTA and CDR2 FQGNSA. V shed 2 bases and J 6 bases; nucleotides not matched to a gene: 11. DNA for the CDR3: TGTGCCAGCAGCTTACAGCCGTCTAGCGGGAGAATGGATACGCAGTATTTT. It encodes CASSLQPSSGRMDTQYF.

The V gene is TRBV6-5, the J gene TRBJ1-4; the D gene is possibly TRBD1 (6 bases). The CDR3 consists of 14 residues. Germline V CDR1 and CDR2: MNHEY, SVGAGI. V lost 6 bases, J lost 6 bases, and 14 bases lay in between. CDR3 sequence: CASRGGGLDEKLFF. The CDR3 bases are TGTGCCAGCAGGGGCGGGGGGCTAGATGAAAAACTGTTTTTT.

This chain links TRBV5-4 with TRBJ1-4, with D unresolved. This CDR3 is 13 amino acids long. Germline V gives CDR1 SGHNT, CDR2 YYREEE (reference sequence). V lost 0 bases, J lost 6 bases, and 6 bases lay in between. The CDR3 sequence is CASSLAGDEKLFF. The CDR3 nucleotides are TGTGCCAGCAGCTTGGCCGGTGATGAAAAACTGTTTTTT.

The V call is TRBV9, the J call TRBJ2-7; 9 bases fit TRBD2. This CDR3 spans 15 amino acids. In germline, CDR1 is SGDLS, CDR2 YYNGEE. After removal of 4 bases from V and 3 bases from J, the junction contained 8 bases not matched to a gene. CDR3 sequence: CASSRQAAGGYEQYF. Here the CDR3 DNA reads TGTGCCAGCAGCCGACAGGCAGCGGGAGGCTACGAGCAGTACTTC.